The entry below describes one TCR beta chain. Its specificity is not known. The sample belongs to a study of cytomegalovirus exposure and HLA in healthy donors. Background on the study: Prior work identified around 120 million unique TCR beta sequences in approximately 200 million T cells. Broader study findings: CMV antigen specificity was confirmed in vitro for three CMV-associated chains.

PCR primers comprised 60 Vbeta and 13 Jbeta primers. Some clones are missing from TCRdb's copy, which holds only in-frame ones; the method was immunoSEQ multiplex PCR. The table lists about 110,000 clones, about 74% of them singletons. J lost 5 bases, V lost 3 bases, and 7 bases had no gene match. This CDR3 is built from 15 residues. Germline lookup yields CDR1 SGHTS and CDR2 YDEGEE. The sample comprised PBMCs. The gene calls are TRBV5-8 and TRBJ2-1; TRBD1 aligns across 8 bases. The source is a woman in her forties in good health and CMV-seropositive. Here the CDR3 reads CASSSTGERDNEQFF. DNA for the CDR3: TGTGCCAGCAGCTCGACAGGGGAAAGGGACAATGAGCAGTTCTTC.